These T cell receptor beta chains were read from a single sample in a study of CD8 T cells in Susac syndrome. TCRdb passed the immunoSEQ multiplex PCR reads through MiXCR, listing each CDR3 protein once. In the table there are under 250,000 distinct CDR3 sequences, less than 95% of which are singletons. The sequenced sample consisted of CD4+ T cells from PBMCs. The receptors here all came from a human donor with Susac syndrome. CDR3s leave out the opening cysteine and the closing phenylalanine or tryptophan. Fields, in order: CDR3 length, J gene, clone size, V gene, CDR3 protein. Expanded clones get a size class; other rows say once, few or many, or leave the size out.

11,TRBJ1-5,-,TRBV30,AWRGLGDQPQH
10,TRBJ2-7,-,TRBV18,ASSPGGYEQY
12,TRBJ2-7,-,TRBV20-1,SARDSDTTYEQY
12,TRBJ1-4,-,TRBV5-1,ASSAGQGREKLF
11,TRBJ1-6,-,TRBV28,ASSYRGSSPLH
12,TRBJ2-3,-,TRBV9,ASSVSGGADTQY
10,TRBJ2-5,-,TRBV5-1,ASLDSKETQY
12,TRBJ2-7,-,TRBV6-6,ASSYHSGRYEQY
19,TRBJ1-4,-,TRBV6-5,ASSSLWGLGTGRPGNEKLF
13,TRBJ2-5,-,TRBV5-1,ASSFDGTEGETQY
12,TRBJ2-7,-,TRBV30,AWNKAGGTYEQY
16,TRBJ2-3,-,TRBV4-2,ASSLTRAVIAGADTQY
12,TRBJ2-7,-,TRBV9,ASSAQPEGDEQY
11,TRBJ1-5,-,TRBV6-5,ASSEVLNQPQH
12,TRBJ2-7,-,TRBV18,ASSPGFITYEQY
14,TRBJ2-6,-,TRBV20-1,SARIQGISGANVLT
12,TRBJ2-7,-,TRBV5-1,ASSSGVTRYEQY
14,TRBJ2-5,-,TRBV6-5,ASTFSGGAGQETQY
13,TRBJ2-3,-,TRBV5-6,ASSTLAPSTDTQY
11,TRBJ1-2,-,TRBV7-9,ASSLREGSGYT
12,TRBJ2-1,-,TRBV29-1,SVADRGRYNEQF
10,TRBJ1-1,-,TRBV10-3,ATNRENTEAF
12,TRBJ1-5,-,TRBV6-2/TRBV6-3,ASSYGGALSPQH
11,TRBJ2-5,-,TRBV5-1,ASSVTGMETQY
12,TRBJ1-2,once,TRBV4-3,ASSQANSNYGYT